The rows below give T cell receptor beta chains drawn from one sample of a study of T cells in Graves' hyperthyroidism and ophthalmopathy. TCRdb independently ran MiXCR on the multiplex PCR reads; one entry per CDR3 protein. Seen here are some 370,000 distinct CDR3 sequences, roughly 15% observed once, and the top ten hold approximately 35%. The sample consisted of blood. These receptors all come from a woman aged 25 to 39 with Graves' hyperthyroidism that later progressed to Graves' ophthalmopathy. CDR3s include the opening cysteine and the closing phenylalanine or tryptophan. A D gene is named only where the DNA matches it firmly. Where a row states a size, it is once, few, many or the class of an expanded clone; other rows omit it.

clone_size: NA; j_call: TRBJ2-2; d_call: TRBD2; v_call: TRBV28; cdr3_aa: CASSTRTSGGTFTGELFF; cdr3_nt: TGTGCCAGCAGCACTCGGACTAGCGGGGGAACCTTCACCGGGGAGCTGTTTTTT
clone_size: NA; j_call: TRBJ2-1; d_call: TRBD2; v_call: TRBV7-2; cdr3_aa: CASSSPRGLEPVRSYNEQFF; cdr3_nt: TGTGCCAGCAGCTCCCCCCGAGGACTAGAACCAGTTCGCTCCTACAATGAGCAGTTCTTC
clone_size: few; j_call: TRBJ2-5; d_call: NA; v_call: TRBV7-9; cdr3_aa: CASSLQGTPQETQYF; cdr3_nt: TGTGCCAGCAGCCTACAGGGTACCCCACAAGAGACCCAGTACTTC
clone_size: once; j_call: TRBJ2-1; d_call: TRBD2; v_call: TRBV9; cdr3_aa: CASSVGTSGSVSYNEQFF; cdr3_nt: TGTGCCAGCAGCGTAGGAACTAGCGGGAGTGTTTCCTACAATGAGCAGTTCTTC
clone_size: few; j_call: TRBJ1-5; d_call: NA; v_call: TRBV19; cdr3_aa: CASMGDRLQPQHF; cdr3_nt: TGTGCCAGTATGGGGGACCGGCTCCAGCCCCAGCATTTT
clone_size: NA; j_call: TRBJ1-2; d_call: NA; v_call: TRBV7-9; cdr3_aa: CASIHLVPTRASYGYTF; cdr3_nt: TGTGCCAGCATCCACCTGGTCCCGACACGGGCATCTTATGGCTACACCTTC
clone_size: NA; j_call: TRBJ1-2; d_call: NA; v_call: TRBV2; cdr3_aa: CASSEGLSKYGYTF; cdr3_nt: TGTGCCAGCAGTGAGGGACTATCAAAGTATGGCTACACCTTC
clone_size: NA; j_call: TRBJ2-3; d_call: NA; v_call: TRBV7-9; cdr3_aa: CASSDRIIPRGTRTDTQYF; cdr3_nt: TGTGCCAGCAGTGACCGAATAATACCCCGAGGAACTCGGACAGATACGCAGTATTTT
clone_size: many; j_call: TRBJ1-1; d_call: TRBD1; v_call: TRBV6-2/TRBV6-3; cdr3_aa: CAAGGQGASEAFF; cdr3_nt: TGTGCCGCAGGGGGACAGGGGGCTTCTGAAGCTTTCTTT
clone_size: few; j_call: TRBJ2-1; d_call: NA; v_call: TRBV29-1; cdr3_aa: CSGADYYNEQFF; cdr3_nt: TGCAGCGGCGCGGATTACTACAATGAGCAGTTCTTC
clone_size: many; j_call: TRBJ1-1; d_call: NA; v_call: TRBV28; cdr3_aa: CASADTEAFF; cdr3_nt: TGTGCCAGCGCGGACACTGAAGCTTTCTTT
clone_size: many; j_call: TRBJ2-6; d_call: NA; v_call: TRBV6-1; cdr3_aa: CASSGMGGGANVLTF; cdr3_nt: TGTGCCAGCAGTGGTATGGGTGGTGGGGCCAACGTCCTGACTTTC
clone_size: NA; j_call: TRBJ2-1; d_call: NA; v_call: TRBV24-1; cdr3_aa: CATSDWGGEQFF; cdr3_nt: TGTGCCACCAGTGATTGGGGCGGGGAGCAGTTCTTC
clone_size: many; j_call: TRBJ2-2; d_call: NA; v_call: TRBV12-3/TRBV12-4; cdr3_aa: CASSYGTNTGELFF; cdr3_nt: TGTGCCAGCAGTTACGGGACGAACACCGGGGAGCTGTTTTTT
clone_size: many; j_call: TRBJ2-5; d_call: NA; v_call: TRBV2; cdr3_aa: CASRGSWRQETQYF; cdr3_nt: TGTGCCAGCAGAGGGTCTTGGAGACAAGAGACCCAGTACTTC
clone_size: once; j_call: TRBJ2-1; d_call: NA; v_call: TRBV6-1; cdr3_aa: CASRVRDFMGNEQFF; cdr3_nt: TGTGCCAGCAGAGTAAGGGACTTCATGGGCAATGAGCAGTTCTTC
clone_size: many; j_call: TRBJ2-7; d_call: NA; v_call: TRBV5-8; cdr3_aa: CASSFGGANYEQYF; cdr3_nt: TGTGCCAGCAGCTTTGGCGGGGCCAACTACGAGCAGTACTTC
clone_size: many; j_call: TRBJ2-3; d_call: TRBD2; v_call: TRBV18; cdr3_aa: CASSHPVAGPSTDTQYF; cdr3_nt: TGTGCCAGCTCACACCCGGTAGCGGGGCCGAGCACAGATACGCAGTATTTT
clone_size: many; j_call: TRBJ1-6; d_call: NA; v_call: TRBV28; cdr3_aa: CASNFLGESSYNSPLHF; cdr3_nt: TGTGCCAGTAACTTTCTGGGAGAAAGCTCCTATAATTCACCCCTCCACTTT
clone_size: many; j_call: TRBJ1-1; d_call: NA; v_call: TRBV5-5; cdr3_aa: CASSFAGMNTEAFF; cdr3_nt: TGTGCCAGCAGCTTCGCAGGGATGAACACTGAAGCTTTCTTT
clone_size: many; j_call: TRBJ2-1; d_call: NA; v_call: TRBV7-9; cdr3_aa: CASSSLGGRNEQFF; cdr3_nt: TGTGCCAGCAGTTCTCTGGGGGGCCGAAATGAGCAGTTCTTC
clone_size: few; j_call: TRBJ2-7; d_call: TRBD1; v_call: TRBV10-3; cdr3_aa: CAISDRDRLLSYEQYF; cdr3_nt: TGTGCCATCAGTGATCGGGACAGATTGCTCTCCTACGAGCAGTACTTC
clone_size: many; j_call: TRBJ2-7; d_call: NA; v_call: TRBV2; cdr3_aa: CASSERVSYEQYF; cdr3_nt: TGTGCCAGCAGTGAACGCGTCTCCTACGAGCAGTACTTC
clone_size: NA; j_call: TRBJ2-2; d_call: TRBD2; v_call: TRBV4-1; cdr3_aa: CASSQEEASGRVNGELFF; cdr3_nt: TGCGCCAGCAGCCAAGAAGAGGCTAGCGGGAGGGTGAACGGGGAGCTGTTTTTT